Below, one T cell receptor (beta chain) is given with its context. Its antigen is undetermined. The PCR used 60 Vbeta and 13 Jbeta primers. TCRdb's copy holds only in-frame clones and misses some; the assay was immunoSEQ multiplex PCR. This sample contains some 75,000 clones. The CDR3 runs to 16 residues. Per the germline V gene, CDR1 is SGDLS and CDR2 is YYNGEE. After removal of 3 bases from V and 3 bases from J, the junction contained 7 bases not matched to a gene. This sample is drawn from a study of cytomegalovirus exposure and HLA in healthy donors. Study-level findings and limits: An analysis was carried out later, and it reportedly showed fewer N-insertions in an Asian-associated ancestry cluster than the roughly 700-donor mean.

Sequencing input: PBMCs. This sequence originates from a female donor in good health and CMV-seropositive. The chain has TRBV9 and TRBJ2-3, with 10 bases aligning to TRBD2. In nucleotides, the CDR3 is TGTGCCAGCAGCGGAACCGGGACTAGCGATACAGATACGCAGTATTTT. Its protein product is CASSGTGTSDTDTQYF.